The entry below gives a single TCR beta chain sequence along with its context. The table came from immunoSEQ multiplex PCR; TCRdb's copy has only in-frame clones and leaves some out. The sample yields 40,000 to 60,000 clones, over 70% seen once. This entry belongs to a study of pediatric ulcerative colitis. The germline V gene encodes CDR1 LNHDA and CDR2 SQIVND (reference sequence). The CDR3 consists of 14 residues. Trimming took 5 bases from V and 9 from J; bases not matched to a gene: 10. The rectum was sampled with one to two pinch biopsies at colonoscopy. The chain carries TRBV19 and TRBJ1-5, with 7 bases identical to TRBD1. The sequenced sample was gut tissue. This TCR came from a girl aged 10 to 17 with moderate ulcerative colitis. Written as DNA, the CDR3 is TGTGCCAGTAGTTCCTCGGACAGGCTGCCGCCCCAGCATTTT. Encoded protein: CASSSSDRLPPQHF.